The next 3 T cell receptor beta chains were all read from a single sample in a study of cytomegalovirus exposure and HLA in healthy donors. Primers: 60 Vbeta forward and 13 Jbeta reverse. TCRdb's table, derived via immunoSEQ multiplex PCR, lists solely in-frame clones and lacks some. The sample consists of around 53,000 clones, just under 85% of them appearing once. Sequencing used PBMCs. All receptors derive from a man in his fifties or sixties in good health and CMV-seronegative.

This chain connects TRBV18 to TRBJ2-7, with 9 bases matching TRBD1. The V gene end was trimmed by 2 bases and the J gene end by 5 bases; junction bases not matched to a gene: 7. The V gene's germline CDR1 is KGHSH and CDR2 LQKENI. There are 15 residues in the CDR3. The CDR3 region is CASSPADRGQHEQYF. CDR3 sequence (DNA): TGTGCCAGCTCACCAGCGGACAGGGGTCAACACGAGCAGTACTTC.

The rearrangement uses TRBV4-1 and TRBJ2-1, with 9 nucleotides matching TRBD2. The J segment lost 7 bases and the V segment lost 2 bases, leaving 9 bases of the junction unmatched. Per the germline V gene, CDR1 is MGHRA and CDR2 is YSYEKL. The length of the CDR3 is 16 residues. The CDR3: CASSQREAGGGNEQFF. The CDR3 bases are TGCGCCAGCAGCCAACGCGAAGCGGGGGGCGGGAATGAGCAGTTCTTC.

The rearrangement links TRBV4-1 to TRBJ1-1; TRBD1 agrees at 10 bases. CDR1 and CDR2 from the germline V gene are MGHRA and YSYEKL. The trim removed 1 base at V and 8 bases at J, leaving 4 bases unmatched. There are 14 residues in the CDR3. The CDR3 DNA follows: TGCGCCAGCAGCCAAGGGACAGGGGGACCCGAAGCTTTCTTT. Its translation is CASSQGTGGPEAFF.